The 19 T cell receptor beta chains below were found in one sample sequenced in a study of OX40 agonist ivuxolimab in advanced cancers. Some clones are missing from TCRdb's copy, which holds only in-frame ones; the method was immunoSEQ multiplex PCR. This table holds over 70,000 clones, more than 70% found once. The input for sequencing was CD4+ or CD8+ T cells sorted from blood, taken in a trial of the OX40 agonist ivuxolimab. The source is an adult with an advanced solid tumor such as melanoma, head and neck, liver or kidney cancer.

V is TRBV7-3 and J is TRBJ2-3; 7 bases line up with TRBD2. Germline CDR1 SGHTA, CDR2 FQGTGA. With V trimmed by 1 base and J by 4 bases, 8 bases remained unmatched. This CDR3 contains 16 residues. As DNA, the CDR3 is TGTGCCAGCAGCTTAAGACCGGGGGGATTCTCAGATACGCAGTATTTT. Amino acid sequence: CASSLRPGGFSDTQYF.

This chain connects TRBV6-1 to TRBJ1-1; D not certain. Trimming stripped 8 bases from V and 3 bases from J, with 13 bases between. This CDR3 spans 13 amino acids. The germline V gene has CDR1 MNHNS and CDR2 SASEGT. DNA for the CDR3: TGTGCCAGCCCTGGGTTGGTGGACACTGAAGCTTTCTTT. Protein sequence: CASPGLVDTEAFF.

This clone was counted a single time. The chain combines TRBV14 with TRBJ2-5; no clear D gene. Deletions cut 0 bases from V and 5 bases from J, with 4 bases between. The germline V gene encodes CDR1 SGHDN and CDR2 FVKESK. The CDR3 is made up of 12 amino acids. CDR3: CASSQERETQYF. DNA of the CDR3: TGTGCCAGCAGCCAAGAGAGGGAGACCCAGTACTTC.

The chain employs TRBV14 and TRBJ1-3, with D uncertain. Trimming removed 3 bases at V and 0 bases at J, with 9 bases between. The CDR3 length is 15 residues. Germline values: CDR1 SGHDN, CDR2 FVKESK. The CDR3 DNA reads TGTGCCAGCAGCCAGGGCATATACTCTGGAAACACCATATATTTT. As protein: CASSQGIYSGNTIYF.

This sequence joins TRBV6-1 and TRBJ2-3; no firm D call. The germline gives CDR1 MNHNS, CDR2 SASEGT. There are 14 residues in the CDR3. Deletions cut 3 bases from V and 6 bases from J, with 13 bases between. The CDR3 sequence: CASSDGQTWDTQYF. The CDR3, as DNA: TGTGCCAGCAGTGACGGCCAAACCTGGGATACGCAGTATTTT.

This chain joins TRBV5-1 and TRBJ2-5; tentative D call: TRBD1 (7 bases). The CDR3 runs 15 residues. Trimming removed 3 bases at V and 2 bases at J, with 14 bases between. Germline assignment: CDR1 SGHRS and CDR2 YFSETQ. The CDR3 loop is CASSSTTGRQETQYF. CDR3 nucleotide sequence: TGCGCCAGCAGCTCAACGACAGGGAGGCAAGAGACCCAGTACTTC.

The rearrangement links TRBV11-2 to TRBJ2-7; TRBD1 matches at 8 bases. CDR1 SGHAT and CDR2 FQNNGV come from the germline V gene. V shed 1 base and J 8 bases; nucleotides not matched to a gene: 10. There are 15 residues in the CDR3. Written as DNA, the CDR3 is TGTGCCAGCAGCTTAGGGACAGGGAGCCTCTCACAGCAGTACTTC. Amino acids: CASSLGTGSLSQQYF.

This clone was picked up one time. This rearrangement joins TRBV6-1 to TRBJ1-2; TRBD1 matches at 9 bases. The CDR3 spans 14 residues. Losses at the gene ends were 6 bases for V and 7 bases for J; bases not matched to a gene: 9. Germline CDR1 MNHNS, CDR2 SASEGT. CDR3 sequence (DNA): TGTGCCAGCAGGGGGGACAGGGATCTAGGTGGCTACACCTTC. This encodes CASRGDRDLGGYTF.

This chain joins TRBV19 and TRBJ1-4; a weak D match, TRBD1 (6 bases). Germline-derived CDR1 and CDR2 are LNHDA and SQIVND (reference sequence). Trimming left V 8 bases short and J 7 bases short, with 20 bases between. The CDR3 contains 15 residues. In DNA form, the CDR3 reads TGTGCCAGTGCCCCGGTGGACAGTCGGGGTGAAAAACTGTTTTTT. Protein product: CASAPVDSRGEKLFF.

The chain carries TRBV11-3 and TRBJ2-3, with 11 bases aligning to TRBD2. Germline V CDR1 and CDR2: SGHNT, YENEEA. With V trimmed by 5 bases and J by 1 base, 14 bases remained unmatched. This CDR3 is built from 19 residues. The CDR3 DNA follows: TGTGCCAGCAGCGATAGGGGAGGTTTGGGACTAGCGGGCACAGATACGCAGTATTTT. Amino acids: CASSDRGGLGLAGTDTQYF.

The genes are TRBV5-1 and TRBJ1-4, with unresolved D. The CDR3 consists of 15 residues. V was clipped by 1 base and J by 8 bases, with 15 bases between them. Germline CDR1 and CDR2: SGHRS and YFSETQ. The CDR3 DNA sequence: TGCGCCAGCAGCTTGTCGGGTAATGGTCGCGAAAAACTGTTTTTT. Translated, it gives CASSLSGNGREKLFF. Full variable domain (outside the CDR3, taken from reference TRBV5-1 and TRBJ1-4): KAGVTQTPRYLIKTRGQQVTLSCSPISGHRSVSWYQQTPGQGLQFLFEYFSETQRNKGNFPGRFSGRQFSNSRSEMNVSTLELGDSALYLCASSLSGNGREKLFFGSGTQLSVL.

This clone was observed a handful of times. The chain is built from TRBV5-1 and TRBJ1-3, with 8 bases that match TRBD1. This CDR3 has 17 residues. CDR1 and CDR2 (germline): SGHRS, YFSETQ. J lost 0 bases, V lost 3 bases, and 8 bases had no gene match. In DNA form, the CDR3 reads TGCGCCAGCAGCTGGGGGGACAGGTCGAGCTCTGGAAACACCATATATTTT. Translated: CASSWGDRSSSGNTIYF.

This clone was recorded a few times. The chain is built from TRBV2 and TRBJ1-5; TRBD1 is a possible D gene (6 bases). CDR3 length: 13 residues. Germline CDR1 is SNHLY and CDR2 is FYNNEI. Between the trimmed V and J ends, which lost 3 bases and 7 bases, there was a span of 10 bases. The CDR3 sequence: CASSETRGQPQHF. CDR3 DNA: TGTGCCAGCAGTGAGACTAGGGGGCAGCCCCAGCATTTT.

The V call is TRBV10-3, the J call TRBJ1-4; TRBD1 aligns across 7 bases. The junction had 8 bases not matched to a gene; V was cut back by 6 bases and J by 4 bases. Germline V gene data show CDR1 as ENHRY and CDR2 as SYGVKD. This CDR3 is 15 amino acids long. CDR3 sequence: CAIRTGQAFNEKLFF. The CDR3 nucleotides read TGTGCCATCAGAACAGGACAGGCCTTTAATGAAAAACTGTTTTTT.

The chain links TRBV6-5 to TRBJ1-6; D might be TRBD1 (5 bases). The germline V gene encodes CDR1 MNHEY and CDR2 SVGAGI. Trimming left V 6 bases short and J 9 bases short, with 18 bases between. The CDR3 runs to 15 residues. CDR3 region: CASSPDGGVGSPLHF. In nucleotides, the CDR3 is TGTGCCAGCAGCCCCGACGGGGGGGTAGGTTCACCCCTCCACTTT.

The chain uses TRBV7-9 and TRBJ2-1; D remains ambiguous. V was trimmed by 7 bases and J by 5 bases, leaving 15 bases between them. Germline V gene sequence: CDR1 SEHNR, CDR2 FQNEAQ (reference sequence). The CDR3 length is 14 residues. CDR3 DNA sequence: TGTGCCAGCATTTCCCTGGTGGAGAACAATGAGCAGTTCTTC. Amino acid sequence: CASISLVENNEQFF.

The chain's CDR3 is CASSEGPVALEQYF. CDR3 sequence (DNA): TGCGCCAGCAGTGAGGGACCGGTAGCCCTGGAGCAGTACTTC. The chain links TRBV10-1 to TRBJ2-7; D gene unclear. Looked up from germline, CDR1 is WNHNN and CDR2 is SYGVQD (reference sequence). Trimming stripped 2 bases from V and 7 bases from J, with 15 bases between. This CDR3 region has 14 residues.

CDR3 residues: CASSTGWGTEAFF. CDR3 nucleotide sequence: TGTGCCAGCAGTACAGGGTGGGGCACTGAAGCTTTCTTT. The V and J genes are TRBV6-6 and TRBJ1-1, with a weak D call TRBD1 (6 bases). This CDR3 is 13 amino acids long. Germline CDR1 is MNHNY and CDR2 is SVGAGI (reference sequence). The germline V and J ends were trimmed by 5 bases and 4 bases, with 11 bases remaining between them.

V gene TRBV28 combines with J gene TRBJ1-5, with 7 bases matching TRBD1. The germline gives CDR1 MDHEN, CDR2 SYDVKM. The length of the CDR3 is 15 residues. V shed 3 bases, J shed 3 bases, and the junction held 5 bases outside the gene matches. CDR3 in amino acids: CASSFNTGVNQPQHF. CDR3 nucleotides: TGTGCCAGCAGTTTCAACACAGGGGTCAATCAGCCCCAGCATTTT.